A selection of T cell receptor beta chains follows, all from one sample in a study of CD8 T cells in Susac syndrome. Via MiXCR, TCRdb re-called the immunoSEQ multiplex PCR reads, giving one row per CDR3 protein. The sample lists a few hundred thousand distinct CDR3 sequences; 65% to 90% were seen once. Sequencing was done on a sample of CD8+ T cells from PBMCs. These receptors were collected from a human donor with multiple sclerosis. The CDR3 runs from the conserved cysteine through the conserved F or W. A D gene is named only where the DNA matches it firmly. Not all rows give a size; the values are once, few, many and, for expanded clones, a class.

TRBV10-3	TRBD1	14	NA	TRBJ1-5	TGTGCCATCAGTCGGACAGGTCCTATTCAGCCCCAGCATTTT	CAISRTGPIQPQHF
TRBV5-8	NA	20	few	TRBJ1-5	TGTGCCAGCAGCTTGGGGCCGGGACAAATTTGGCACGATAGCAATCAGCCCCAGCATTTT	CASSLGPGQIWHDSNQPQHF
TRBV27	NA	14	NA	TRBJ2-7	TGTGCCAGCAGTCACGAATACGTCGGTCTCGAGCAGTACTTC	CASSHEYVGLEQYF
TRBV12-3/TRBV12-4	NA	15	NA	TRBJ2-3	TGTGCCAGCCGTTTGGGGCTAGCTGGAGCAGATACGCAGTATTTT	CASRLGLAGADTQYF
TRBV20-1	TRBD2	16	NA	TRBJ2-7	TGCAGTGCTAGCGGGAGGCCTTCCCTGAGCTCCTACGAGCAGTACTTC	CSASGRPSLSSYEQYF
TRBV28	NA	14	NA	TRBJ1-2	TGTGCCAGCAGTGCGACAAGTTTCAACTATGGCTACACCTTC	CASSATSFNYGYTF
TRBV7-9	NA	15	few	TRBJ1-2	TGTGCCAGCTTGCACCCAGGCAGGGGCAACTATGGCTACACCTTC	CASLHPGRGNYGYTF
TRBV6-6	NA	12	NA	TRBJ1-4	TGTGCCAGCAGTCCGGGCGAGGAAAAACTGTTTTTT	CASSPGEEKLFF
TRBV28	TRBD1	14	NA	TRBJ2-5	TGTGCCAGCAGTTGGACAGGAGACGGAGAGACCCAGTACTTC	CASSWTGDGETQYF
TRBV6-5	TRBD2	15	NA	TRBJ2-1	TGTGCCAGCAGGGCCGGGACTAGGGTGGGCAATGAGCAGTTCTTC	CASRAGTRVGNEQFF
TRBV7-2	TRBD2	16	NA	TRBJ2-1	TGTGCCAGCAGCTTAGATGGCCTAGCGGGATACAATGAGCAGTTCTTC	CASSLDGLAGYNEQFF
TRBV27	NA	12	NA	TRBJ1-5	TGTGCCAGCAGCGGCACAAATCAGCCCCAGCATTTT	CASSGTNQPQHF
TRBV2	TRBD2	16	NA	TRBJ2-7	TGTGCCAGCAGTGAAGGCCATCTAGCGGGGTCCTACGAGCAGTACTTC	CASSEGHLAGSYEQYF
TRBV19	TRBD2	15	NA	TRBJ2-1	TGTGCCAGTAGTATGTGGGGGGGATCCTACAATGAGCAGTTCTTC	CASSMWGGSYNEQFF
TRBV27	NA	15	NA	TRBJ2-2	TGTGCCAGCAGTTGGACAGACGCGGGCACCGGGGAGCTGTTTTTT	CASSWTDAGTGELFF
TRBV30	TRBD2	13	NA	TRBJ2-1	TGTGCCTGGAACGGGGGGTACTACAATGAGCAGTTCTTC	CAWNGGYYNEQFF
TRBV29-1	TRBD1	13	NA	TRBJ1-2	TGCAGCGATTCCCCGGGACAGGATAGTGGCTACACCTTC	CSDSPGQDSGYTF
TRBV10-1	TRBD2	15	NA	TRBJ2-7	TGCGCCAGCAGTGAGTCCATAGCGGGAAACTACGAGCAGTACTTC	CASSESIAGNYEQYF
TRBV6-1	TRBD2	17	NA	TRBJ2-1	TGTGCCAGCAGTGAACTCGGGGAACAAGCGGGAGTGAATGAGCAGTTCTTC	CASSELGEQAGVNEQFF
TRBV5-1	TRBD1	16	NA	TRBJ1-5	TGCGCCAGCAGCTTTCTGCCTGGACAGGGTGGTCAGCCCCAGCATTTT	CASSFLPGQGGQPQHF
TRBV7-9	NA	14	NA	TRBJ1-2	TGTGCCAGCAGCCCACCCGGTTTGTGGTATGGCTACACCTTC	CASSPPGLWYGYTF
TRBV4-1	TRBD1	18	NA	TRBJ2-6	TGCGCCAGCAGCCTGCCGGGACAGGGGGTCGGTGGGGCCAACGTCCTGACTTTC	CASSLPGQGVGGANVLTF
TRBV29-1	TRBD2	14	NA	TRBJ2-5	TGCAGCGTTTCTAAGGCTAGCGGCCAAGAGACCCAGTACTTC	CSVSKASGQETQYF
TRBV13	TRBD2	16	NA	TRBJ2-3	TGTGCCAGCAGCCACGGACTAGCGGGATACACAGATACGCAGTATTTT	CASSHGLAGYTDTQYF
TRBV24-1	NA	14	NA	TRBJ2-1	TGTGCCACCAGTGAGTCCGGGACGGACAATGAGCAGTTCTTC	CATSESGTDNEQFF
TRBV6-1	TRBD1	19	NA	TRBJ2-4	TGTGCCAGCAGTCGCAACCCGTCGACAGGGGGGCTCGCCAAAAACATTCAGTACTTC	CASSRNPSTGGLAKNIQYF
TRBV28	TRBD2	15	NA	TRBJ2-3	TGTGCCAGCAGTTCGGAGCGGGAGGATCAAGATACGCAGTATTTT	CASSSEREDQDTQYF
TRBV9	TRBD1	15	NA	TRBJ1-2	TGTGCCAGCAGCGTAGCTCGACAGGGAGACTATGGCTACACCTTC	CASSVARQGDYGYTF
TRBV6-6	TRBD1	14	NA	TRBJ1-1	TGTGCCAGCAGTTACTCGACAGGGCACACTGAAGCTTTCTTT	CASSYSTGHTEAFF
TRBV7-9	NA	15	NA	TRBJ2-3	TGTGCCAGCAGCTTATTTACTAGAGACACAGATACGCAGTATTTT	CASSLFTRDTDTQYF
TRBV19	NA	17	NA	TRBJ1-2	TGTGCCAGTAGTACAGAATCCGGGCCTCTCTCGGGCTATGGCTACACCTTC	CASSTESGPLSGYGYTF